This T cell receptor beta chain was recovered during a study of blood T cells in healthy people across ages. Whole-study results and caveats: Long-lived donors carried more naive CD4+ cells and greater diversity than aged donors. The fall in TCR beta diversity per million T cells was roughly linear with age.

Worth noting for this clonotype: Its antigen remains unknown.

Sample-barcoded 5' priming and a J-beta primer mix drove a second PCR of roughly 7 to 11 cycles. In TCRdb, the 5' RACE reads were re-called with MiXCR into one record per CDR3 protein. The table shows over a million distinct CDR3 sequences, with 35% to 55% occurring only once. Sequencing used blood. This clonotype originated in a woman aged 55-70 years in good health.

The CDR3 nucleotides read TGCAGTGCTAGGACTAGCGGGGGGGAGACCCAGTACTTC. This sequence encodes CSARTSGGETQYF. V usage is TRBV20-1 and J usage is TRBJ2-5, with 13 bases lining up with TRBD2. In germline, CDR1 is DFQATT, CDR2 SNEGSKA (reference sequence). The CDR3 contains 13 residues. The trim removed 3 bases at V and 5 bases at J, leaving 0 bases unmatched.